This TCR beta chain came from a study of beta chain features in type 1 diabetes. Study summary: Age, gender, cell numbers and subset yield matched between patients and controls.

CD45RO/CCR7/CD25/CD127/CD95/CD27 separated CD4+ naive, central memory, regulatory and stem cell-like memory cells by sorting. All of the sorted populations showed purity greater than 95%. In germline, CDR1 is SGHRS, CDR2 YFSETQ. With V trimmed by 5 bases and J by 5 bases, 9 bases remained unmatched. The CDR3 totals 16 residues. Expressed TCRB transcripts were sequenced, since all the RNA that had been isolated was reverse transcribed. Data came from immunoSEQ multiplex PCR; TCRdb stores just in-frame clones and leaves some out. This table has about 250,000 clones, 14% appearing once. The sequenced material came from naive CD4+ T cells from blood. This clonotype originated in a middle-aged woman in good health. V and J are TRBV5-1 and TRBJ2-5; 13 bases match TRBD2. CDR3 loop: CASRPGLAGEGETQYF. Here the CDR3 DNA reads TGCGCCAGCAGGCCCGGACTAGCGGGGGAGGGGGAGACCCAGTACTTC.